The T cell receptor beta chain under discussion was sequenced for a study of T cells in Graves' hyperthyroidism and ophthalmopathy. TCR beta CDR3 sequences were amplified from RNA transcripts. The study used the HTBI primer set for a first-round RT-PCR of the TCR CDR3. TCRdb used MiXCR to reprocess the multiplex PCR reads, holding one entry per CDR3 protein. The sample records under 550,000 distinct CDR3 sequences, roughly 15% being singletons. This CDR3 comprises 14 residues. V was cut by 5 bases and J by 5 bases, with 10 bases left in between. This clonotype was detected many times. This receptor was identified in a woman aged 18-29 years with Graves' hyperthyroidism. V is TRBV12-3 or TRBV12-4 and J is TRBJ2-6, with D uncertain. Sequencing used blood. For the CDR3, the DNA is TGTGCCAGCAGTGTACAGTCCCGGGCCAACGTCCTGACTTTC. It is translated as CASSVQSRANVLTF.